The clone carrying this T cell receptor beta chain has ten or more counts. This entry is derived from a study of spatial heterogeneity in lung cancer. Across the whole study: Detected beta-chain sequences consistently exceeded alpha-chain sequences. Raw sequencing reads included, on average, more than 9.5 appearances of each unique TCR and UMI combination.

As to time point: sample taken at primary tumor resection. There were 65 or so donors, all of them untreated patients with early-stage non-small cell lung cancer. Tumor, nontumor lung or frozen PBMC supplied whole RNA that was sequenced unsorted. TCRdb itself ran the 5' RACE reads through MiXCR, one entry per CDR3 protein. The sample lists tens of thousands of distinct CDR3 sequences; roughly 5.7% were seen once. Germline V gene lookup returns CDR1 ENHRY and CDR2 SYGVKD. This CDR3 is built from 14 residues. Trimming removed 10 bases from V and 1 base from J, with 13 bases in between. Sample: PBMCs, taken at surgery. The chain couples TRBV10-3 to TRBJ2-2; the D gene could be TRBD1 or TRBD2 (6 bases each). This TCR derives from a male donor with early-stage non-small cell lung cancer. For the CDR3, the DNA is TGTGCCACCCGGGGGCAGGAGAACACCGGGGAGCTGTTTTTT. It specifies CATRGQENTGELFF.